What follows is one T cell receptor beta chain and its context. Antigen specificity is unknown. TCRdb's table, derived via immunoSEQ multiplex PCR, lists solely in-frame clones and lacks some. The sample gives a few hundred thousand clones, around 90% of which show up once; around 0.34% is in the top ten. This entry comes from a study of cytomegalovirus exposure and HLA in healthy donors. General study points: In vitro, three CMV-associated chains proved specific for CMV antigens. Many donors carried some public TCRs, although rarity characterized most TCR sequences. Subsequent analysis showed first-cohort TCR clusters tending to co-occur in roughly 130 validation repertoires. The study listed around 150 cytomegalovirus-associated TCR beta chains.

Looked up from germline, CDR1 is SSHAT and CDR2 is FNYEAQ (reference sequence). Trimming removed 5 bases from V and 4 bases from J; junction bases left unmatched: 9. The CDR3 covers 16 residues. The V and J genes are TRBV7-7 and TRBJ2-5, with 11 bases that match TRBD2. This TCR came from a young woman in good health and CMV-seronegative. Sequenced: PBMCs. The CDR3 loop reads CASSPRLAGISETQYF. DNA for the CDR3: TGTGCCAGCAGCCCCAGACTAGCGGGGATTTCAGAGACCCAGTACTTC.